This TCR beta chain was profiled in a study of OX40 agonist ivuxolimab in advanced cancers. Looking at the study overall: The diagnoses of dose-escalation patients were hepatocellular carcinoma, melanoma, renal cell or head and neck cancer. A mean age of around 60 years, range roughly 23 to 85, was recorded, and 82.7% were male.

With respect to this clone: Its antigen is as yet unknown.

Study results and limitations: Averaged across samples, CD8+ T cells carried more expanded clones than CD4+ did.

The protocol was immunoSEQ multiplex PCR, while the TCRdb copy is restricted to in-frame clones and leaves out a portion. The repertoire holds about 80,000 clones, with more than 85% as singletons. CDR3 length: 15 amino acids. Trimming cost V 2 bases and J 3 bases, with 10 bases left between them. Germline V gene data show CDR1 as SGHDN and CDR2 as FVKESK. The specimen was CD4+ or CD8+ T cells sorted from blood, collected in a trial of the OX40 agonist ivuxolimab. This chain joins TRBV14 and TRBJ2-2; no definite D call. The receptor was isolated from an adult with an advanced solid tumor such as melanoma, head and neck, liver or kidney cancer. The CDR3 region is CASSQQPVHTGELFF. CDR3 coding DNA: TGTGCCAGCAGCCAACAACCCGTCCACACCGGGGAGCTGTTTTTT.